Below, 19 T cell receptor beta chains from the same sample are listed, as sequenced in a study of blood T cell repertoires in COVID-19. Profiled with immunoSEQ multiplex PCR; TCRdb holds only in-frame clones, not every one. The data show under 200,000 clones, approximately 86% seen once. The sequencing input was peripheral blood. The source is a man in his sixties with COVID-19, enrolled during active disease.

The chain carries TRBV6-4 and TRBJ2-3, with 8 bases matching TRBD1. The CDR3 contains 14 residues. The germline V gene has CDR1 MRHNA and CDR2 SNTAGT. J lost 2 bases, V lost 6 bases, and 4 bases had no gene match. Written as DNA, the CDR3 is TGTGCCAGCAGACTACAGGGGGACACAGATACGCAGTATTTT. This translates into CASRLQGDTDTQYF.

The chain is built from TRBV19 and TRBJ2-4, with a weak D call TRBD1 (5 bases). V lost 4 bases to trimming and J lost 0 bases, with 19 bases between them. The CDR3 consists of 18 residues. The germline V gene has CDR1 LNHDA and CDR2 SQIVND (reference sequence). The CDR3 is CASSKGPTEALAKNIQYF. CDR3 DNA: TGTGCCAGTAGTAAGGGGCCGACGGAAGCCCTAGCCAAAAACATTCAGTACTTC.

The chain is built from TRBV7-2 and TRBJ2-4; 11 nucleotides match TRBD2. The CDR3 length is 16 residues. Germline CDR1 is SGHTA and CDR2 is FQGNSA. The V gene end was trimmed by 5 bases and the J gene end by 0 bases; junction bases not matched to a gene: 3. Here the CDR3 reads CASSVGLAGAKNIQYF. As DNA, the CDR3 is TGTGCCAGCAGCGTAGGACTAGCGGGAGCCAAAAACATTCAGTACTTC. Full variable domain (outside the CDR3, taken from reference TRBV7-2 and TRBJ2-4): GAGVSQSPSNKVTEKGKDVELRCDPISGHTALYWYRQSLGQGLEFLIYFQGNSAPDKSGLPSDRFSAERTGGSVSTLTIQRTQQEDSAVYLCASSVGLAGAKNIQYFGAGTRLSVL.

The chain uses TRBV2 and TRBJ1-4; possibly TRBD1 for D (5 bases). CDR1 and CDR2 from the germline V gene are SNHLY and FYNNEI. The CDR3 runs to 14 residues. V gave up 3 bases and J gave up 7 bases, with 12 bases separating them. CDR3 sequence reads: CASSEAGLGEKLFF. As DNA, the CDR3 is TGTGCCAGCAGTGAGGCAGGGTTGGGTGAAAAACTGTTTTTT. Drawing the rest from reference TRBV2 and TRBJ1-4, the complete variable domain is EPEVTQTPSHQVTQMGQEVILRCVPISNHLYFYWYRQILGQKVEFLVSFYNNEISEKSEIFDDQFSVERPDGSNFTLKIRSTKLEDSAMYFCASSEAGLGEKLFFGSGTQLSVL.

V gene TRBV7-2 combines with J gene TRBJ2-7, with 7 bases that match TRBD1. CDR1 SGHTA and CDR2 FQGNSA come from the germline V gene. V lost 4 bases to trimming and J lost 6 bases; unmatched junction nucleotides: 3. The CDR3 extends over 12 amino acids. CDR3 amino acids: CASSYRGREQYF. CDR3 DNA: TGTGCCAGCAGCTACAGGGGACGCGAGCAGTACTTC.

The V gene is TRBV11-2, the J gene TRBJ2-1; 16 bases line up with TRBD2. Germline V gene sequence: CDR1 SGHAT, CDR2 FQNNGV. Unmatched junction bases numbered 11, after V lost 5 bases and J lost 7 bases. The CDR3 length is 18 residues. DNA for the CDR3: TGTGCCAGCAGCCCAGAGCCGGGACTAGCGGGGGGGGTTAATGAGCAGTTCTTC. Translated, it gives CASSPEPGLAGGVNEQFF.

The J gene is TRBJ2-1, the V gene TRBV10-3, with 9 bases identical to TRBD1. The CDR3 has 14 residues. The germline CDR1 and CDR2 sequences are ENHRY and SYGVKD. The junction had 6 bases not matched to a gene; V was cut back by 6 bases and J by 6 bases. The CDR3 loop is CAIRRTGVSNEQFF. CDR3 nucleotides: TGTGCCATCAGGCGGACAGGGGTGAGCAATGAGCAGTTCTTC.

This rearrangement joins TRBV3-1 (or the pseudogene TRBV3-2) to TRBJ1-4, with TRBD1 matching 7 bases. Looked up from germline, CDR1 is LGHDT and CDR2 is YNNKEL (reference sequence). Losses at the gene ends were 4 bases for V and 0 bases for J; bases not matched to a gene: 5. There are 16 residues in the CDR3. CDR3 in DNA: TGTGCCAGCAGCCCGGGACAGATTGCAACTAATGAAAAACTGTTTTTT. Translation gives CASSPGQIATNEKLFF.

The chain couples TRBV19 to TRBJ1-2; 7 bases are a match to TRBD1. The V gene's germline CDR1 is LNHDA and CDR2 SQIVND (reference sequence). V lost 6 bases to trimming and J lost 0 bases; unmatched junction nucleotides: 4. This CDR3 is 14 amino acids long. The CDR3 reads CASRGDRANYGYTF. CDR3 coding DNA: TGTGCCAGTAGGGGGGACAGAGCTAACTATGGCTACACCTTC.

The chain uses TRBV6-2 or TRBV6-3 and TRBJ2-4, with TRBD1 identical over 7 bases. The CDR3 runs to 17 residues. The junction had 12 bases not matched to a gene; V was cut back by 5 bases and J by 2 bases. CDR1 is MNHEY, CDR2 SVGEGT, per germline. The DNA for the CDR3 is TGTGCCAGCAGTGGATCGACAGGGCGGATGCCCAAAAACATTCAGTACTTC. It specifies CASSGSTGRMPKNIQYF.

V usage is TRBV19 and J usage is TRBJ2-2; D unclear. The V gene's germline CDR1 is LNHDA and CDR2 SQIVND (reference sequence). Between the trimmed V and J ends, which lost 6 bases and 1 base, there was a span of 9 bases. This CDR3 is 14 amino acids long. The CDR3 DNA reads as TGTGCCAGTAGGAAACAGTGGAACACCGGGGAGCTGTTTTTT. Translation gives CASRKQWNTGELFF. Supplemented by reference TRBV19 and TRBJ2-2, the full variable domain reads DGGITQSPKYLFRKEGQNVTLSCEQNLNHDAMYWYRQDPGQGLRLIYYSQIVNDFQKGDIAEGYSVSREKKESFPLTVTSAQKNPTAFYLCASRKQWNTGELFFGEGSRLTVL.

V and J are TRBV19 and TRBJ1-5, with a possible D match to TRBD1 (6 bases). The V gene's germline CDR1 is LNHDA and CDR2 SQIVND (reference sequence). Trimming shortened V by 3 bases and J by 6 bases, and 15 bases separated the two germline ends. CDR3 length: 15 amino acids. The CDR3 reads CASSMIRGFRQPQHF. Written as DNA, the CDR3 is TGTGCCAGTAGTATGATTAGGGGGTTTCGTCAGCCCCAGCATTTT.

The CDR3 DNA follows: TGTGCCAGCAGCTCGGACAGATCCTATGGCTACACCTTC. This sequence encodes CASSSDRSYGYTF. The chain recombines TRBV7-2 with TRBJ1-2, with TRBD1 as a possible D gene (6 bases). Germline lookup yields CDR1 SGHTA and CDR2 FQGNSA. This CDR3 has 13 residues. V was cut by 4 bases and J by 4 bases, with 10 bases left in between.

The chain is built from TRBV9 and TRBJ2-3, with TRBD2 matching over 16 bases. The CDR3 runs to 17 residues. The V gene end was trimmed by 3 bases and the J gene end by 5 bases; junction bases not matched to a gene: 6. Germline values: CDR1 SGDLS, CDR2 YYNGEE. CDR3 sequence reads: CASSEGLAGGQGDTQYF. For the CDR3, the DNA is TGTGCCAGCAGCGAGGGACTAGCGGGGGGGCAAGGAGATACGCAGTATTTT.

The V gene is TRBV6-6, the J gene TRBJ1-5, with unresolved D. The CDR3 is 14 amino acids. Trimming removed 6 bases at V and 5 bases at J, with 14 bases between. Per germline, CDR1 MNHNY and CDR2 SVGAGI (reference sequence). In DNA form, the CDR3 reads TGTGCCAGCAGGGGAGGAGGCCTATATCAGCCCCAGCATTTT. The encoded protein is CASRGGGLYQPQHF.

This chain links TRBV7-2 with TRBJ1-2, with D perhaps matching TRBD1 (5 bases). Between the trimmed V and J ends, which lost 0 bases and 4 bases, there was a span of 12 bases. Germline V CDR1 and CDR2: SGHTA, FQGNSA. The CDR3 sequence is 15 residues long. CDR3 loop: CASSLAQDTGYGYTF. For the CDR3, the DNA is TGTGCCAGCAGCTTAGCTCAGGACACGGGCTATGGCTACACCTTC.

This chain connects TRBV3-1 (or the pseudogene TRBV3-2) to TRBJ1-5, with D hard to call. The CDR3 extends over 15 amino acids. V was shortened by 0 bases and J by 0 bases, with 6 bases between the two germline ends. Germline V CDR1 and CDR2: LGHDT, YNNKEL (reference sequence). The CDR3 spells CASSQDYFSNQPQHF. DNA for the CDR3: TGTGCCAGCAGCCAAGATTACTTTAGCAATCAGCCCCAGCATTTT.

This clone has more than one count but fewer than ten. This rearrangement joins TRBV5-1 to TRBJ2-3; 8 bases are a match to TRBD1. Germline V gives CDR1 SGHRS, CDR2 YFSETQ. J gave up 4 bases and V 0 bases, and 7 bases lay outside the gene matches. The CDR3 runs to 16 residues. As DNA, the CDR3 is TGCGCCAGCAGCTTGGCCGCGACAGGGGTCGCAGATACGCAGTATTTT. This encodes CASSLAATGVADTQYF.

This chain joins TRBV14 and TRBJ1-1; 7 nucleotides agree with TRBD1. This CDR3 comprises 16 residues. Germline lookup yields CDR1 SGHDN and CDR2 FVKESK. Losses at the gene ends were 0 bases for V and 3 bases for J; bases not matched to a gene: 7. The CDR3 nucleotides read TGTGCCAGCAGCCAAGATATGGGACAGCTCCACACTGAAGCTTTCTTT. The encoded protein is CASSQDMGQLHTEAFF.